This TCR beta chain was captured in a study of identical twins. This clonotype came up many times. Germline CDR1 MNHEY, CDR2 SVGEGT. The V gene end was trimmed by 6 bases and the J gene end by 1 base; junction bases not matched to a gene: 10. This CDR3 contains 17 residues. TCRdb re-derived calls from the 5' RACE reads in MiXCR, one entry per CDR3 protein. Of about 690,000 distinct CDR3 sequences in the sample, roughly 6.2% were seen once. This sequence was found in a man between 18 and 29 years old in good health. This chain links TRBV6-2 or TRBV6-3 with TRBJ2-3; TRBD2 agrees at 10 bases. Sequencing input: naive T cells sorted from blood. The CDR3 is CASSWGILAGGTDTQYF. The CDR3 DNA reads as TGTGCCAGCAGCTGGGGGATTCTAGCGGGAGGCACAGATACGCAGTATTTT.